This T cell receptor beta chain was found in a study of identical twins. About this clonotype itself: The target antigen is unknown.

It was template switching that added a universal primer site, and there were unique molecular identifiers on the cDNA. TCRdb fed the 5' RACE reads into MiXCR, producing one record per CDR3 protein. The sample includes roughly 1,500,000 distinct CDR3 sequences, around a third seen only once; the top ten take 0.25% to 0.3%. The CDR3 contains 15 residues. Losses at the gene ends were 1 base for V and 5 bases for J; bases not matched to a gene: 3. From germline, CDR1 is SGHVS and CDR2 FQNEAQ. Study-wide findings and caveats: Where beta out-of-frame sequences were concerned, excess twin sharing was weaker. Donors were not followed over many years; analysis was cross-sectional.

The chain is built from TRBV7-8 and TRBJ1-1; 11 nucleotides align to TRBD1. Sequencing was carried out using cord blood. This clonotype was sampled from a newborn girl in good health. The CDR3 is CASSLGTGGRTEAFF. For the CDR3, the DNA is TGTGCCAGCAGCTTAGGGACAGGGGGCAGGACTGAAGCTTTCTTT.